This entry lists 23 T cell receptor beta chains sequenced from one sample in a study of blood T cell repertoires in COVID-19. Produced via immunoSEQ multiplex PCR; TCRdb's table is partial and in-frame only. The repertoire includes 170,000 or so clones, around 83% of them detected once, and over 6% sits in the top ten. Sequenced material: peripheral blood. Receptors were obtained from a woman in her 70s with COVID-19, enrolled during active disease.

This clone was recorded a few times. The chain joins TRBV28 to TRBJ1-1; D ambiguous. This CDR3 contains 15 residues. Trimming cost V 4 bases and J 6 bases, with 18 bases left between them. Per the germline V gene, CDR1 is MDHEN and CDR2 is SYDVKM. This CDR3 is CASSYLEGGMAEAFF. CDR3 bases: TGTGCCAGCAGTTACCTAGAGGGCGGAATGGCTGAAGCTTTCTTT.

The chain carries TRBV5-1 and TRBJ2-1, with 8 positions matching TRBD1. CDR3 length equals 13 residues. V gave up 7 bases and J gave up 4 bases; unmatched junction bases: 4. The germline gives CDR1 SGHRS, CDR2 YFSETQ. CDR3 in DNA: TGCGCCAGCGCTCAGGGGGCTTACAATGAGCAGTTCTTC. Translated, it gives CASAQGAYNEQFF.

Notes on this clone: The CDR3 end shows no conserved phenylalanine or tryptophan, and so a read error is likely. The DNA is omitted, as the CDR3 cannot be located on it reliably, and the CDR3 follows TCRdb's listing. CDR3 sequence reads: CASSFRRSTTRLEI. J is TRBJ1-2 and V is TRBV28. The CDR3 length is 14 residues, termini included. In germline, CDR1 is MDHEN, CDR2 SYDVKM.

V gene TRBV19 combines with J gene TRBJ2-2, with TRBD2 matching 8 bases. Germline CDR1 LNHDA, CDR2 SQIVND (reference sequence). The CDR3 covers 14 residues. The CDR3 DNA follows: TGTGCTGCCGGGGTTAGCGGGATCTCCGGGGAGCTGTTTTTT. As protein: CAAGVSGISGELFF.

The chain is built from TRBV18 and TRBJ1-2, with D maybe TRBD1 (6 bases). Germline V lookup: CDR1 KGHSH, CDR2 LQKENI. The V gene lost 2 bases and the J gene lost 7 bases, with 14 bases spanning the gap. This CDR3 has 14 residues. This chain's CDR3 is CASSPERSRGGYTF. CDR3 coding DNA: TGTGCCAGCTCACCAGAGCGGAGCAGGGGTGGCTACACCTTC.

The chain links TRBV9 to TRBJ2-3; 10 nucleotides match TRBD2. The germline gives CDR1 SGDLS, CDR2 YYNGEE. Trimming removed 0 bases from V and 4 bases from J; junction bases left unmatched: 8. The CDR3 extends over 17 amino acids. DNA of the CDR3: TGTGCCAGCAGCGTAGAGAGGAGCGGGAGGGCCCCAGATACGCAGTATTTT. Its translation is CASSVERSGRAPDTQYF.

This chain joins TRBV7-3 and TRBJ2-5; 11 nucleotides agree with TRBD2. This CDR3 has 14 amino acids. Looked up from germline, CDR1 is SGHTA and CDR2 is FQGTGA. V lost 5 bases, J lost 4 bases, and 3 bases stayed unmatched. In DNA form, the CDR3 reads TGTGCCAGCAGCCATGGACTAGCGGGAGAGACCCAGTACTTC. This translates into CASSHGLAGETQYF. Full variable domain (missing parts from reference TRBV7-3 and TRBJ2-5): GAGVSQTPSNKVTEKGKYVELRCDPISGHTALYWYRQSLGQGPEFLIYFQGTGAADDSGLPNDRFFAVRPEGSVSTLKIQRTERGDSAVYLCASSHGLAGETQYFGPGTRLLVL.

The rearrangement links TRBV21-1 to TRBJ2-7; TRBD2, the table's D call, was not compared with the DNA. TRBV21-1 is a pseudogene locus. The CDR3 spans 15 residues. CDR3 residues: CASSKVKGCGDEQYF. CDR3 DNA sequence: TGTGCCAGCAGCAAAGTGAAGGGATGCGGGGACGAGCAGTACTTC.

V and J are TRBV6-2 or TRBV6-3 and TRBJ2-7, with D perhaps TRBD1 (6 bases). This CDR3 comprises 15 residues. Germline V gene data show CDR1 as MNHEY and CDR2 as SVGEGT. Trimming removed 5 bases at V and 3 bases at J, with 17 bases between. This CDR3 reads CASSRTTGGIYEQYF. The CDR3 coding sequence is TGTGCCAGCAGTCGAACGACAGGTGGCATCTACGAGCAGTACTTC.

The chain couples TRBV18 to TRBJ1-5; D is possibly TRBD1 (6 bases). Germline V gene lookup returns CDR1 KGHSH and CDR2 LQKENI. CDR3 length: 15 residues. V lost 2 bases and J 4 bases, leaving 12 bases between the germline ends. The CDR3 loop reads CASSPVGTGNQPQHF. The CDR3 nucleotides read TGTGCCAGCTCACCAGTCGGAACAGGGAATCAGCCCCAGCATTTT. The whole variable domain, filled in from reference TRBV18 and TRBJ1-5, reads NAGVMQNPRHLVRRRGQEARLRCSPMKGHSHVYWYRQLPEEGLKFMVYLQKENIIDESGMPKERFSAEFPKEGPSILRIQQVVRGDSAAYFCASSPVGTGNQPQHFGDGTRLSIL.

The V gene is TRBV10-1, the J gene TRBJ1-1; D is perhaps TRBD1 (5 bases). Looked up from germline, CDR1 is WNHNN and CDR2 is SYGVQD (reference sequence). This CDR3 region has 13 residues. Trimming left V 2 bases short and J 10 bases short, with 14 bases between. CDR3 loop: CASSENELGAAFF. The CDR3 DNA is TGCGCCAGCAGTGAGAATGAGCTAGGGGCAGCTTTCTTT.

J is TRBJ1-2 and V is TRBV18; D is possibly TRBD1 (6 bases). CDR1 is KGHSH, CDR2 LQKENI, per germline. The CDR3 covers 15 residues. Between the trimmed V and J ends, which lost 6 bases and 0 bases, there was a span of 14 bases. The CDR3 loop reads CASSLADSANYGYTF. DNA for the CDR3: TGTGCCAGCTCCCTCGCGGACAGCGCTAACTATGGCTACACCTTC. The whole variable domain, remainder taken from reference TRBV18 and TRBJ1-2, is NAGVMQNPRHLVRRRGQEARLRCSPMKGHSHVYWYRQLPEEGLKFMVYLQKENIIDESGMPKERFSAEFPKEGPSILRIQQVVRGDSAAYFCASSLADSANYGYTFGSGTRLTVV.

On this clone: The identical CDR3 is also encoded by other nucleotide sequences in the sample. The chain uses TRBV7-9 and TRBJ2-3; 11 positions match TRBD2. This CDR3 is built from 16 residues. The germline CDR1 and CDR2 sequences are SEHNR and FQNEAQ (reference sequence). Unmatched junction bases numbered 8, after V lost 6 bases and J lost 3 bases. DNA for the CDR3: TGTGCCAGCAGTCTTGGGGCTAGCGGGAGGACAGATACGCAGTATTTT. It specifies CASSLGASGRTDTQYF.

The chain carries TRBV28 and TRBJ1-5, with D possibly being TRBD1 (5 bases). Germline CDR1 MDHEN, CDR2 SYDVKM. The CDR3 sequence is 17 residues long. The V gene lost 6 bases and the J gene lost 4 bases, with 22 bases spanning the gap. The CDR3 here is CASSSTSGIRGNQPQHF. The CDR3 DNA sequence: TGTGCCAGCAGCAGTACCTCCGGGATCCGGGGGAATCAGCCCCAGCATTTT.

The chain combines TRBV12-3 or TRBV12-4 with TRBJ2-5; D gene unclear. The V end lost 6 bases, the J end lost 7 bases, and 12 bases lay between the germline ends. The CDR3 has 12 residues. This chain's CDR3 is CASSPNTVTQYF. DNA for the CDR3: TGTGCCAGCAGCCCAAACACAGTGACCCAGTACTTC.

The chain is built from TRBV7-9 and TRBJ2-1, with 11 bases aligning to TRBD2. The CDR3 loop spans 15 amino acids. The V segment lost 6 bases and the J segment 8 bases; nucleotides outside the gene matches: 9. Per germline, CDR1 SEHNR and CDR2 FQNEAQ (reference sequence). CDR3 sequence reads: CASRSGTSGLDEQFF. The DNA for the CDR3 is TGTGCCAGCAGATCCGGGACTAGCGGCCTGGATGAGCAGTTCTTC.

The genes are TRBV4-3 and TRBJ1-1, with 8 bases matching TRBD1. V gave up 1 base and J gave up 4 bases; unmatched junction bases: 2. Germline-derived CDR1 and CDR2 are LGHNA and YSLEER. There are 14 residues in the CDR3. The CDR3 spells CASSQVDRATEAFF. The CDR3 bases are TGCGCCAGCAGCCAAGTGGACAGGGCCACTGAAGCTTTCTTT.

The chain recombines TRBV30 with TRBJ1-5; D is unresolved. Between the trimmed V and J ends, which lost 1 base and 0 bases, there was a span of 7 bases. CDR3 length: 14 residues. Germline values: CDR1 GTSNPN, CDR2 SVGIG (reference sequence). The chain's CDR3 is CAWSEGLSNQPQHF. DNA of the CDR3: TGTGCCTGGAGTGAAGGACTTAGCAATCAGCCCCAGCATTTT.

V usage is TRBV3-1 (or the pseudogene TRBV3-2) and J usage is TRBJ2-1, with 7 bases fitting TRBD2. Germline lookup yields CDR1 LGHDT and CDR2 YNNKEL (reference sequence). The CDR3 consists of 13 residues. V shed 4 bases and J 9 bases; nucleotides not matched to a gene: 6. The CDR3 nucleotides are TGTGCCAGCAGCCGGGACTACCTCAGTGAGCAGTTCTTC. Translated, it gives CASSRDYLSEQFF.

J is TRBJ1-1 and V is TRBV30, with D possibly matching TRBD1 (6 bases). V was clipped by 2 bases and J by 1 base, with 14 bases between them. The CDR3 totals 15 residues. Germline V lookup: CDR1 GTSNPN, CDR2 SVGIG (reference sequence). CDR3 amino acids: CAWSSQGTRNTEAFF. In DNA, the CDR3 is TGTGCCTGGAGTTCCCAGGGGACGAGGAACACTGAAGCTTTCTTT.

The chain couples TRBV5-4 to TRBJ2-2; TRBD2 aligns across 14 bases. This CDR3 spans 16 amino acids. With V trimmed by 6 bases and J by 5 bases, 6 bases remained unmatched. Germline-derived CDR1 and CDR2 are SGHNT and YYREEE (reference sequence). CDR3 nucleotide sequence: TGTGCCAGCACAGGGACTAGCGGGAGTAGGACCGGGGAGCTGTTTTTT. Protein: CASTGTSGSRTGELFF. Full variable domain (rest looked up from reference TRBV5-4 and TRBJ2-2): ETGVTQSPTHLIKTRGQQVTLRCSSQSGHNTVSWYQQALGQGPQFIFQYYREEENGRGNFPPRFSGLQFPNYSSELNVNALELDDSALYLCASTGTSGSRTGELFFGEGSRLTVL.

The chain couples TRBV11-2 to TRBJ2-2; 12 positions match TRBD1. The germline V gene encodes CDR1 SGHAT and CDR2 FQNNGV. J was trimmed by 5 bases and V by 3 bases; bases with no gene match: 4. The CDR3 sequence is 16 residues long. CDR3 nucleotide sequence: TGTGCCAGCAGCTTGGGGGGACAGGGGGCGACCGGGGAGCTGTTTTTT. The encoded protein is CASSLGGQGATGELFF.

The chain recombines TRBV9 with TRBJ2-7; D might be TRBD2 (5 bases). In germline, CDR1 is SGDLS, CDR2 YYNGEE. The CDR3 is 13 amino acids. Trimming shortened V by 1 base and J by 4 bases, and 9 bases separated the two germline ends. CDR3 sequence: CASSVSPGYEQYF. The CDR3 DNA sequence: TGTGCCAGCAGCGTAAGCCCGGGGTACGAGCAGTACTTC.